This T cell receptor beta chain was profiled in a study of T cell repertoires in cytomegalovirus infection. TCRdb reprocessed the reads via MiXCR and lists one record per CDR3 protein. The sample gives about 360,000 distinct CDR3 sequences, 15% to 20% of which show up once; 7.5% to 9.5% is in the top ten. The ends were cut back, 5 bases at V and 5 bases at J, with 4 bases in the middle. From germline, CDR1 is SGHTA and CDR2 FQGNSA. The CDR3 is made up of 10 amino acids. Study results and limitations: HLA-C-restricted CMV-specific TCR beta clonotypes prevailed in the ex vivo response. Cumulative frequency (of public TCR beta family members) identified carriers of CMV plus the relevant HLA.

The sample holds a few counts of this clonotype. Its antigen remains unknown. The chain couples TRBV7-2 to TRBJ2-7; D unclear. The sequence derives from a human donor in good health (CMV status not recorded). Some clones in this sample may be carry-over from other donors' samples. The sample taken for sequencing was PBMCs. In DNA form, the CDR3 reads TGTGCCAGCAGCCCGGACGAGCAGTACTTC. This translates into CASSPDEQYF.